A single sample is the source of the 17 T cell receptor beta chains below, sequenced in a study of CD8 T cells in Susac syndrome. Random hexamers were used to reverse transcribe the RNA input (roughly 0.5 to 1 ug). MiXCR, run by TCRdb on the immunoSEQ multiplex PCR reads, gives a single entry per CDR3 protein. The table lists tens of thousands of distinct CDR3 sequences, 96% of them singletons. The specimen sequenced was CD4+ T cells from PBMCs. These receptors came from a human donor with multiple sclerosis.

The V and J genes are TRBV4-1 and TRBJ2-5; 14 nucleotides match TRBD2. CDR3 size: 15 residues. Germline CDR1 reads MGHRA; CDR2 reads YSYEKL. The V gene end was trimmed by 5 bases and the J gene end by 5 bases; junction bases not matched to a gene: 4. The CDR3 DNA follows: TGCGCCAGCAGCTTGGGACTAGCGGGGGTTGAGACCCAGTACTTC. This translates into CASSLGLAGVETQYF.

The chain employs TRBV24-1 and TRBJ2-2; tentatively, D is TRBD1 or TRBD2 (5 bases each). CDR1 KGHDR and CDR2 SFDVKD come from the germline V gene. The CDR3 totals 14 residues. V was clipped by 6 bases and J by 7 bases, with 14 bases between them. The CDR3 sequence is CATSLDGAFGELFF. The CDR3 DNA reads as TGTGCCACCAGTTTGGACGGGGCCTTCGGGGAGCTGTTTTTT.

The rearrangement uses TRBV5-6 and TRBJ2-1; 11 bases align to TRBD2. The CDR3 is 16 residues long. The V segment lost 3 bases and the J segment 4 bases; nucleotides outside the gene matches: 6. CDR1 is SGHDT, CDR2 YYEEEE, per germline. The CDR3 here is CASSWKTSGAYNEQFF. CDR3 DNA sequence: TGTGCCAGCAGCTGGAAGACTAGCGGGGCTTACAATGAGCAGTTCTTC.

J is TRBJ1-5 and V is TRBV2; weak D call: TRBD1 (6 bases). Between the trimmed V and J ends, which lost 10 bases and 2 bases, there was a span of 12 bases. The CDR3 has 13 amino acids. Germline assignment: CDR1 SNHLY and CDR2 FYNNEI. As DNA, the CDR3 is TGTGCCATGACAAGGGGGGGCAATCAGCCCCAGCATTTT. It yields the protein CAMTRGGNQPQHF.

This chain connects TRBV7-9 to TRBJ1-6, with 7 positions matching TRBD1. This CDR3 contains 16 residues. V lost 5 bases to trimming and J lost 0 bases; unmatched junction nucleotides: 4. Germline V lookup: CDR1 SEHNR, CDR2 FQNEAQ (reference sequence). The CDR3 sequence: CASSPRDSSYNSPLHF. CDR3 nucleotide sequence: TGTGCCAGCAGCCCGAGGGACAGCTCCTATAATTCACCCCTCCACTTT.

The chain uses TRBV11-3 and TRBJ1-2; the D gene is possibly TRBD1 (5 bases). The V gene's germline CDR1 is SGHNT and CDR2 YENEEA. The CDR3 sequence is 14 residues long. With 2 bases removed from V and 6 bases from J, the gap between germline ends came to 13 bases. The CDR3 nucleotides are TGTGCCAGCAGCTTAACAGGTCAGGGTAATGGCTACACCTTC. It yields the protein CASSLTGQGNGYTF.

This clonotype was found once. The chain combines TRBV28 with TRBJ1-1; unclear D gene. The CDR3 contains 13 residues. Trimming stripped 6 bases from V and 1 base from J, with 9 bases between. Germline lookup yields CDR1 MDHEN and CDR2 SYDVKM. The CDR3, as DNA: TGTGCCAGCAGAGCTTGGTCGAACACTGAAGCTTTCTTT. Translated: CASRAWSNTEAFF.

J is TRBJ1-6 and V is TRBV12-3 or TRBV12-4; no clear D. Between the trimmed V and J ends, which lost 2 bases and 10 bases, there was a span of 9 bases. The CDR3 totals 13 residues. CDR3 sequence: CASSLRDWSPLHF. The CDR3 DNA reads as TGTGCCAGCAGTTTACGGGATTGGTCACCCCTCCACTTT.

The chain uses TRBV12-3 or TRBV12-4 and TRBJ2-2; 14 bases fit TRBD2. This CDR3 region has 18 residues. J gave up 4 bases and V 10 bases, and 14 bases lay outside the gene matches. The CDR3 reads CATHQGLAGVVLTGELFF. The CDR3 bases are TGTGCCACCCATCAGGGACTAGCGGGGGTCGTTCTCACCGGGGAGCTGTTTTTT.

This clonotype is a singleton in its sample. The chain joins TRBV6-2 or TRBV6-3 to TRBJ2-1; D unclear. Germline assignment: CDR1 MNHEY and CDR2 SVGEGT. V lost 2 bases and J 7 bases, leaving 18 bases between the germline ends. The CDR3 consists of 16 residues. The CDR3 bases are TGTGCCAGCAGTTACGGTTCGTTTCGCGTTTGGAATGAGCAGTTCTTC. This gives the protein CASSYGSFRVWNEQFF.

The chain has TRBV10-3 and TRBJ2-3; possible D gene TRBD1, 5 bases. V gave up 6 bases and J gave up 0 bases, with 13 bases separating them. Germline CDR1 and CDR2: ENHRY and SYGVKD. The CDR3 has 15 residues. CDR3 amino acids: CAIRPGLSSTDTQYF. The CDR3 nucleotides are TGTGCCATCAGGCCAGGGTTATCTAGCACAGATACGCAGTATTTT.

The J gene is TRBJ1-2, the V gene TRBV7-9; TRBD1 might be the D (6 bases). In germline, CDR1 is SEHNR, CDR2 FQNEAQ (reference sequence). The CDR3 totals 14 residues. Trimming stripped 4 bases from V and 3 bases from J, with 12 bases between. This chain's CDR3 is CASSSGGGHYGYTF. The CDR3, as DNA: TGTGCCAGCAGCTCCGGCGGGGGCCACTATGGCTACACCTTC.

V is TRBV6-1 and J is TRBJ2-1, with D tentatively TRBD2 (6 bases). V lost 1 base and J 0 bases, leaving 10 bases between the germline ends. Looked up from germline, CDR1 is MNHNS and CDR2 is SASEGT. The CDR3 loop spans 16 amino acids. In DNA, the CDR3 is TGTGCCAGCAGTGAAGGAGGCGGGATCTCCTACAATGAGCAGTTCTTC. It encodes CASSEGGGISYNEQFF.

Notes on this clonotype: A read error may produce the germline difference seen at one junction end. The chain couples TRBV7-7 to TRBJ2-1; tentatively, D is TRBD1 (5 bases). Germline CDR1 SSHAT, CDR2 FNYEAQ (reference sequence). There are 14 residues in the CDR3. The CDR3 sequence is CASNPIQGNNEQFF. CDR3 coding DNA: TGTGCTAGCAATCCAATCCAGGGTAACAATGAGCAGTTCTTC.

The V and J genes are TRBV5-1 and TRBJ2-1, with 9 bases identical to TRBD2. This CDR3 comprises 15 residues. J was trimmed by 8 bases and V by 4 bases; bases with no gene match: 10. Per the germline V gene, CDR1 is SGHRS and CDR2 is YFSETQ. In DNA form, the CDR3 reads TGCGCCAGCAGCCTTGCGGGGGGGAGCGGCGATGAGCAGTTCTTC. This translates into CASSLAGGSGDEQFF.

The genes are TRBV9 and TRBJ2-2; D not certain. Germline V gene lookup returns CDR1 SGDLS and CDR2 YYNGEE. Deletions cut 3 bases from V and 3 bases from J, with 9 bases between. The CDR3 spans 14 residues. The DNA for the CDR3 is TGTGCCAGCAGCGATAACACCTACACCGGGGAGCTGTTTTTT. Encoded protein: CASSDNTYTGELFF. Full variable domain (missing parts from reference TRBV9 and TRBJ2-2): DSGVTQTPKHLITATGQRVTLRCSPRSGDLSVYWYQQSLDQGLQFLIQYYNGEERAKGNILERFSAQQFPDLHSELNLSSLELGDSALYFCASSDNTYTGELFFGEGSRLTVL.

The gene calls are TRBV5-1 and TRBJ2-5; no reliable D call. The germline V gene has CDR1 SGHRS and CDR2 YFSETQ. The V gene lost 7 bases and the J gene lost 4 bases, with 5 bases spanning the gap. CDR3 length: 10 amino acids. CDR3 sequence: CASGLETQYF. CDR3 DNA: TGCGCCAGCGGCCTAGAGACCCAGTACTTC.